This T cell receptor beta chain was sequenced for a study of T-cell reconstitution after alpha-beta-depleted transplantation in children. Preparation of the TCRbeta library was carried out with unique molecular identifiers. TCRdb passed the PCR reads through MiXCR, listing each CDR3 protein once. The sample lists 500,000 to 650,000 distinct CDR3 sequences; 10% to 15% were seen once. The germline V gene has CDR1 LNHDA and CDR2 SQIVND (reference sequence). Deletions cut 3 bases from V and 8 bases from J, with 11 bases between. The CDR3 totals 13 residues. The sequenced sample was PBMCs, mostly from graft donor cells, obtained 360 days after TCRalphabeta/CD19-depleted stem cell transplant. This receptor was taken from a male patient younger than 18 who had a stem cell transplant for acute myeloid leukemia, so the T cells may come from the graft donor. V is TRBV19 and J is TRBJ2-1; D is perhaps TRBD1 (5 bases). DNA of the CDR3: TGTGCCAGTAGTATCCCAGGGATCTATGAGCAGTTCTTC. Protein sequence: CASSIPGIYEQFF.